Each of the 31 T cell receptor beta chains below was sequenced from the same sample in a study of neurological immune-mediated disorders. MiXCR was run by TCRdb on the 5' RACE reads, yielding one entry per CDR3 protein. The sample contains more than 40,000 distinct CDR3 sequences, about 15% of which appear only once. Sample: CD4+ T cells from blood. The receptors here all came from a woman aged 55-69 years with HTLV-1-associated myelopathy (HAM/TSP).

This clonotype was seen repeatedly, ten times or more. The chain couples TRBV29-1 to TRBJ2-7; 8 bases agree with TRBD1. The CDR3 is made up of 14 amino acids. V shed 2 bases and J 6 bases; nucleotides not matched to a gene: 9. Germline CDR1 is SQVTM and CDR2 is ANQGSEA. The chain's CDR3 is CSVEQTGETGEQYF. The CDR3 DNA reads as TGCAGCGTTGAACAGACAGGGGAAACGGGCGAGCAGTACTTC.

This clonotype was observed many times. This chain links TRBV5-1 with TRBJ1-6; the match to TRBD1 covers 9 bases. V lost 2 bases and J lost 9; bases outside the gene matches: 15. The CDR3 is made up of 18 amino acids. CDR1 SGHRS and CDR2 YFSETQ come from the germline V gene. The CDR3 nucleotides read TGCGCCAGCAGCTTAGGCCACCTGGGACAGGGAGGGGGTTCACCCCTCCACTTT. Translation gives CASSLGHLGQGGGSPLHF.

By share, this clonotype ranks as medium-sized. This chain joins TRBV4-1 and TRBJ1-3; tentative D call: TRBD1 (6 bases). Between the trimmed V and J ends, which lost 4 bases and 0 bases, there was a span of 13 bases. The germline gives CDR1 MGHRA, CDR2 YSYEKL. CDR3 size: 16 residues. This chain's CDR3 is CASSPQQGSSGNTIYF. CDR3 DNA: TGCGCCAGCAGCCCGCAACAGGGTAGCTCTGGAAACACCATATATTTT.

This clonotype was recorded at least ten times. The rearrangement links TRBV5-1 to TRBJ1-4; no clear D gene. This CDR3 contains 14 residues. The germline V gene has CDR1 SGHRS and CDR2 YFSETQ. V lost 2 bases to trimming and J lost 8 bases, with 13 bases between them. The CDR3 spells CASSFELASEKLFF. CDR3 sequence (DNA): TGCGCCAGCAGCTTCGAGCTCGCTTCGGAAAAACTGTTTTTT.

The gene calls are TRBV19 and TRBJ2-3, with D maybe TRBD1 (8 bases). The germline CDR1 and CDR2 sequences are LNHDA and SQIVND (reference sequence). The CDR3 covers 17 residues. The V end lost 9 bases, the J end lost 2 bases, and 24 bases lay between the germline ends. This CDR3 reads CASKRRKQGGNTDTQYF. The CDR3 coding sequence is TGTGCCAGCAAACGACGGAAACAGGGGGGGAACACAGATACGCAGTATTTT. Complete variable domain (other parts from reference TRBV19 and TRBJ2-3): DGGITQSPKYLFRKEGQNVTLSCEQNLNHDAMYWYRQDPGQGLRLIYYSQIVNDFQKGDIAEGYSVSREKKESFPLTVTSAQKNPTAFYLCASKRRKQGGNTDTQYFGPGTRLTVL.

To note about this clonotype: Germline is not matched at one junction end, which may reflect a read error. The rearrangement joins TRBV4-1 to TRBJ2-2; no reliable D call. CDR3 length: 14 amino acids. Germline V gene lookup returns CDR1 MGHRA and CDR2 YSYEKL. CDR3 sequence (DNA): TGCGCCAGCATCCAATGGAACTCGGGCGGGGAGCTGTTTTTT. The encoded protein is CASIQWNSGGELFF.

This clonotype was observed many times. The chain combines TRBV6-5 with TRBJ1-4; TRBD1 is a possible D gene (6 bases). V was cut by 5 bases and J by 1 base, with 14 bases left in between. Germline lookup yields CDR1 MNHEY and CDR2 SVGAGI. There are 16 residues in the CDR3. The CDR3 DNA reads as TGTGCCAGCAGTCCCGACAGGTCTCGAACTAATGAAAAACTGTTTTTT. Translation: CASSPDRSRTNEKLFF.

This clonotype occurred many times. The chain recombines TRBV11-2 with TRBJ1-2, with 7 bases matching TRBD1. Germline trimming cut 5 bases from V and 1 base from J; bases unmatched to any gene: 10. CDR3 length: 16 amino acids. The V gene's germline CDR1 is SGHAT and CDR2 FQNNGV. Here the CDR3 reads CASSRSTGVGNYGYTF. The CDR3 nucleotides read TGTGCCAGCAGCCGGAGTACAGGGGTTGGTAACTATGGCTACACCTTC.

This clonotype was seen repeatedly, ten times or more. The chain joins TRBV5-1 to TRBJ2-7, with D perhaps TRBD1 (5 bases). Per the germline V gene, CDR1 is SGHRS and CDR2 is YFSETQ. V was pared by 0 bases and J by 4 bases, with 14 bases between. The CDR3 length is 15 residues. The CDR3 DNA sequence: TGCGCCAGCAGCTTGGATGGAAGGGGTCGGTACGAGCAGTACTTC. Its protein product is CASSLDGRGRYEQYF.

In its sample, this clonotype was seen many times. The V gene is TRBV5-1, the J gene TRBJ1-1; D uncertain. Germline V gene data show CDR1 as SGHRS and CDR2 as YFSETQ. V lost 4 bases and J 0 bases, leaving 7 bases between the germline ends. This CDR3 is built from 13 residues. CDR3 loop: CASSVTMNTEAFF. The CDR3 DNA reads TGCGCCAGCAGCGTGACAATGAACACTGAAGCTTTCTTT.

This clonotype showed up many times. The rearrangement links TRBV3-1 to TRBJ1-4; D is perhaps TRBD1 (5 bases). V lost 1 base to trimming and J lost 5 bases, with 14 bases between them. The CDR3 has 16 amino acids. Germline values: CDR1 LGHDT, CDR2 YNNKEL (reference sequence). CDR3 coding DNA: TGTGCCAGCAGCCAAGTGGGCAGGGCGTCCAATGAAAAACTGTTTTTT. Translated: CASSQVGRASNEKLFF.

This clonotype was recorded at least ten times. The chain recombines TRBV9 with TRBJ2-5, with 9 bases fitting TRBD2. V gave up 0 bases and J gave up 3 bases; unmatched junction bases: 6. CDR3 size: 16 residues. CDR1 and CDR2 from the germline V gene are SGDLS and YYNGEE. This CDR3 reads CASSVGAGGAEETQYF. CDR3 in DNA: TGTGCCAGCAGCGTAGGGGCGGGGGGGGCGGAAGAGACCCAGTACTTC.

This clonotype has a count of ten or more. The CDR3 DNA sequence: TGTGCCAGGTTGGGACTAGAGGAGGGAGCGGATGAGCAGTTCTTC. It codes for CARLGLEEGADEQFF. The rearrangement uses TRBV6-2 or TRBV6-3 and TRBJ2-1, with 8 nucleotides matching TRBD2. With 9 bases clipped from V and 8 bases from J, the junction kept 15 bases outside the gene matches. The CDR3 extends over 15 amino acids. CDR1 MNHEY and CDR2 SVGEGT come from the germline V gene.

This clonotype was detected many times. The chain has TRBV27 and TRBJ2-3; 15 nucleotides align to TRBD2. The ends lost 0 bases at V and 1 base at J; junction bases unmatched: 5. CDR3 size: 19 residues. Germline V gene data show CDR1 as MNHEY and CDR2 as SMNVEV (reference sequence). The CDR3 protein is CASSLSSGTSGGRTDTQYF. The CDR3 DNA reads TGTGCCAGCAGTTTATCAAGCGGGACTAGCGGGGGGCGCACAGATACGCAGTATTTT.

The chain links TRBV19 to TRBJ2-3, with TRBD2 identical over 9 bases. Unmatched junction bases numbered 6, after V lost 2 bases and J lost 0 bases. CDR1 and CDR2 from the germline V gene are LNHDA and SQIVND (reference sequence). There are 17 residues in the CDR3. In DNA form, the CDR3 reads TGTGCCAGTAGTATAATCTCTAGCGGGGATAGCACAGATACGCAGTATTTT. Its translation: CASSIISSGDSTDTQYF.

This clonotype was counted at least ten times. This chain links TRBV6-6 with TRBJ1-3; possibly TRBD1 for D (6 bases). This CDR3 has 17 residues. Germline V lookup: CDR1 MNHNY, CDR2 SVGAGI (reference sequence). The V end lost 2 bases, the J end lost 1 base, and 15 bases lay between the germline ends. CDR3 nucleotides: TGTGCCAGCAGTTACCAGAGGGGGGGTAAATCTGGAAACACCATATATTTT. It codes for CASSYQRGGKSGNTIYF.

By proportion, this clonotype is medium-sized. This chain links TRBV20-1 with TRBJ2-5, with D perhaps TRBD1 or TRBD2 (7 bases each). This CDR3 comprises 15 residues. Germline V gene sequence: CDR1 DFQATT, CDR2 SNEGSKA (reference sequence). V lost 0 bases to trimming and J lost 7 bases, with 18 bases between them. The CDR3: CSARDGRGGLGTQYF. In DNA, the CDR3 is TGCAGTGCTAGAGACGGCAGGGGGGGCCTAGGGACCCAGTACTTC.

This clonotype was seen many times. V gene TRBV7-8 combines with J gene TRBJ2-4, with D hard to call. From germline, CDR1 is SGHVS and CDR2 FQNEAQ. The CDR3 covers 15 residues. V lost 5 bases, J lost 0 bases, and 11 bases lay in between. The CDR3 DNA sequence: TGTGCCAGCAGCCCAAGCACCGAAGCCAAAAACATTCAGTACTTC. Protein: CASSPSTEAKNIQYF.

To note about this clonotype: One end of the junction fails to match germline, which may point to a read error. The chain has TRBV10-3 and TRBJ2-3; D gene unclear. This CDR3 contains 11 residues. Germline V CDR1 and CDR2: ENHRY, SYGVKD. Written as DNA, the CDR3 is TGTGCCATCAGTTGCACAGATACACAGTATTTT. Translating gives CAISCTDTQYF.

This clonotype was seen repeatedly, ten times or more. V is TRBV20-1 and J is TRBJ2-4; TRBD1 agrees at 8 bases. The CDR3 loop spans 14 amino acids. V was clipped by 8 bases and J by 2 bases; unmatched bases: 8. Per germline, CDR1 DFQATT and CDR2 SNEGSKA (reference sequence). CDR3 DNA sequence: TGCAGTACGGACAGGGCCGGGACCAAAAACATTCAGTACTTC. This gives the protein CSTDRAGTKNIQYF.

This clonotype was counted at least ten times. The chain is built from TRBV5-1 and TRBJ1-2; 7 bases agree with TRBD1. Germline trimming cut 2 bases from V and 6 bases from J; bases unmatched to any gene: 4. In germline, CDR1 is SGHRS, CDR2 YFSETQ. The CDR3 spans 13 residues. This CDR3 is CASSFTGTDGYTF. In DNA form, the CDR3 reads TGCGCCAGCAGCTTTACAGGGACAGATGGCTACACCTTC.

This clonotype has ten or more counts. The chain joins TRBV28 to TRBJ2-7; maybe TRBD1 (5 bases). The CDR3 sequence is 14 residues long. Trimming took 1 base from V and 7 from J, leaving 14 bases between them. Germline V gives CDR1 MDHEN, CDR2 SYDVKM. Here the CDR3 reads CASSLYKGVGEQYF. The CDR3 DNA reads as TGTGCCAGCAGTTTATACAAAGGGGTTGGGGAGCAGTACTTC.

This clonotype was counted ten times or more. The chain joins TRBV4-1 to TRBJ1-2, with D possibly TRBD1 on 6 matching bases. Germline assignment: CDR1 MGHRA and CDR2 YSYEKL. CDR3 length: 14 amino acids. The V gene lost 0 bases and the J gene lost 7 bases, with 12 bases spanning the gap. The CDR3 DNA is TGCGCCAGCAGCCAAGATGGGGGGGCGGGTGGCTACACCTTC. Translated: CASSQDGGAGGYTF.

This clonotype came up many times. The V call is TRBV2, the J call TRBJ2-3; 9 bases align to TRBD2. J was trimmed by 1 base and V by 7 bases; bases with no gene match: 9. From germline, CDR1 is SNHLY and CDR2 FYNNEI. The CDR3 sequence is 16 residues long. In DNA, the CDR3 is TGTGCCAGCATTCTCGCGGTAGCGGGGGGCACAGATACGCAGTATTTT. It yields the protein CASILAVAGGTDTQYF.

Ten or more counts support this clonotype. V gene TRBV5-1 combines with J gene TRBJ1-3; D uncertain. V lost 4 bases and J 2 bases, leaving 7 bases between the germline ends. Germline lookup yields CDR1 SGHRS and CDR2 YFSETQ. The CDR3 covers 13 residues. The CDR3 here is CASSTIPGNTIYF. The CDR3 DNA reads TGCGCCAGCAGCACTATACCTGGAAACACCATATATTTT.

The sample holds many counts of this clonotype. The J gene is TRBJ1-5, the V gene TRBV18; D is uncertain. CDR3 length: 15 residues. Deletions cut 2 bases from V and 0 bases from J, with 8 bases between. Germline V gene data show CDR1 as KGHSH and CDR2 as LQKENI. In DNA, the CDR3 is TGTGCCAGCTCACCAGTTGGGGATAGCAATCAGCCCCAGCATTTT. It codes for CASSPVGDSNQPQHF.

This clonotype came up many times. The chain joins TRBV5-1 to TRBJ2-2; no reliable D call. The CDR3 length is 13 residues. V lost 7 bases and J lost 5, with 12 bases in between. The germline V gene encodes CDR1 SGHRS and CDR2 YFSETQ. The CDR3 bases are TGCGCCAGCGGGCCCCCGACAACCGGGGAGCTGTTTTTT. Protein product: CASGPPTTGELFF.

This clonotype was seen many times. The rearrangement joins TRBV4-1 to TRBJ1-1; D unresolved. This CDR3 has 13 amino acids. With 2 bases removed from V and 4 bases from J, the gap between germline ends came to 8 bases. Germline CDR1 reads MGHRA; CDR2 reads YSYEKL. CDR3 loop: CASSQQVPTEAFF. CDR3 bases: TGCGCCAGCAGCCAACAAGTTCCCACTGAAGCTTTCTTT.

This clonotype has a count of ten or more. The V and J genes are TRBV5-1 and TRBJ1-4; D remains unclear. The germline V gene encodes CDR1 SGHRS and CDR2 YFSETQ. This CDR3 contains 13 residues. V lost 7 bases and J 0 bases, leaving 7 bases between the germline ends. The CDR3 is CASRVATNEKLFF. CDR3 coding DNA: TGCGCCAGCCGGGTTGCAACTAATGAAAAACTGTTTTTT.

This clonotype came up many times. This chain uses TRBV6-5 with TRBJ2-1; 9 bases align to TRBD1. The CDR3 runs to 14 residues. Unmatched junction bases numbered 7, after V lost 6 bases and J lost 7 bases. The germline CDR1 and CDR2 sequences are MNHEY and SVGAGI. The DNA for the CDR3 is TGTGCCAGCAGATGGGACAGGGAATCGAATGAGCAGTTCTTC. As protein: CASRWDRESNEQFF.

In its sample, this clonotype is medium-sized. This sequence joins TRBV28 and TRBJ1-4, with TRBD1 as a possible D gene (6 bases). Germline loops: CDR1 MDHEN, CDR2 SYDVKM. V lost 6 bases, J lost 6 bases, and 20 bases lay in between. This CDR3 region has 16 residues. This CDR3 is CASSTTGLGLDEKLFF. The CDR3 bases are TGTGCCAGCAGCACCACAGGGCTGGGGTTGGATGAAAAACTGTTTTTT.